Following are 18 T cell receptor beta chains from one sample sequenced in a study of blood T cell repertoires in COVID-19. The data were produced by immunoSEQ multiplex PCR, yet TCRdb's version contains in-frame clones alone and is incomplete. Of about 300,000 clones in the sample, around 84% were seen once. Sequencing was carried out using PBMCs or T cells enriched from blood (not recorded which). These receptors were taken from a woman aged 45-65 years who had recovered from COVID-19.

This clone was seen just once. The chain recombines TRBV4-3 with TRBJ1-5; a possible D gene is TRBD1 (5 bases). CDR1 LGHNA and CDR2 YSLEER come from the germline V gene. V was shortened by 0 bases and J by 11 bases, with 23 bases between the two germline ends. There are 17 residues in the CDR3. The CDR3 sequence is CASSQDRTGGTLGAQHF. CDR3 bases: TGCGCCAGCAGCCAAGATCGGACGGGGGGGACCCTAGGAGCCCAGCATTTT.

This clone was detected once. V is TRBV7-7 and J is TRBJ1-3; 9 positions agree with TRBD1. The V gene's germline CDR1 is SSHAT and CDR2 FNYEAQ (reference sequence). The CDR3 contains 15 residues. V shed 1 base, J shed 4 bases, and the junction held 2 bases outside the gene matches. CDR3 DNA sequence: TGTGCCAGCAGCTTAGGACAGGGGGTCGGAAACACCATATATTTT. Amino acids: CASSLGQGVGNTIYF.

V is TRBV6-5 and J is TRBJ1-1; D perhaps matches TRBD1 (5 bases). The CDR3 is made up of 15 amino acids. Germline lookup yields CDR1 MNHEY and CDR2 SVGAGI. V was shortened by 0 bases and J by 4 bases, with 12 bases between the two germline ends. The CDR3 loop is CASSYSGRQGTEAFF. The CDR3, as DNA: TGTGCCAGCAGTTACTCGGGGCGCCAGGGCACTGAAGCTTTCTTT.

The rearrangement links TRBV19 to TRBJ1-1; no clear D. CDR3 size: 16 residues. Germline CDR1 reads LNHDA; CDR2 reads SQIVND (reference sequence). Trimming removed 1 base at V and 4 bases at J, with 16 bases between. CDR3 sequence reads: CASSIADGEGITEAFF. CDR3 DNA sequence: TGTGCCAGTAGTATAGCCGACGGGGAAGGGATCACTGAAGCTTTCTTT.

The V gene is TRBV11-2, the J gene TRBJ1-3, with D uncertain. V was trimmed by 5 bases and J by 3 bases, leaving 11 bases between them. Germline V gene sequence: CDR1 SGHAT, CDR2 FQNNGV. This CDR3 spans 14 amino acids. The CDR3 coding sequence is TGTGCCAGCAGCCAGGCCCGAGTTGGAAACACCATATATTTT. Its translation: CASSQARVGNTIYF.

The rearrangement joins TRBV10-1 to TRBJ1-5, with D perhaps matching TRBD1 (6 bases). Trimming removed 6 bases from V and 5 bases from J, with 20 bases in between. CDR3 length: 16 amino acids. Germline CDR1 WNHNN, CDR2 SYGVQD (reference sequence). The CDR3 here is CASRRRTRGSYQPQHF. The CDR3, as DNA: TGCGCCAGCAGAAGAAGAACCAGGGGATCATATCAGCCCCAGCATTTT.

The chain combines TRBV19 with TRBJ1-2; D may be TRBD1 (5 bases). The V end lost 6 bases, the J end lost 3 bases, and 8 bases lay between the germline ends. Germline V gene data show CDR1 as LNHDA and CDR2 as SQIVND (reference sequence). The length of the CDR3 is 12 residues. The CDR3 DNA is TGTGCCAGTAGCCAAGGGGACTATGGCTACACCTTC. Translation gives CASSQGDYGYTF.

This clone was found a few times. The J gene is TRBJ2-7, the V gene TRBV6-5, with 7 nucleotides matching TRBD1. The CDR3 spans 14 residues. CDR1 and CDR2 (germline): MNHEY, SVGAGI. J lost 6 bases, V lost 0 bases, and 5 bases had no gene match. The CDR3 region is CASSYSGEGAEQYF. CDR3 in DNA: TGTGCCAGCAGTTACTCCGGCGAGGGGGCCGAGCAGTACTTC.

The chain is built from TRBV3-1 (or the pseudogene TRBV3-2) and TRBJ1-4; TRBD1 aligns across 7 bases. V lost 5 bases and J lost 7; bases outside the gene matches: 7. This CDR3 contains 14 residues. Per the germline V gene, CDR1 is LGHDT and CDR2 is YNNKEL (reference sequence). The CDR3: CASSVRQGGEKLFF. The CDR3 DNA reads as TGTGCCAGCAGCGTTCGACAGGGAGGTGAAAAACTGTTTTTT.

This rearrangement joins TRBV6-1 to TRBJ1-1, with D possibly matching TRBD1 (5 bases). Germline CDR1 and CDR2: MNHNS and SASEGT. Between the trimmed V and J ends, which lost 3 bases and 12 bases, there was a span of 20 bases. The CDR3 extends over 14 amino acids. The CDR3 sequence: CASSDLGRWDLSFF. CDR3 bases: TGTGCCAGCAGTGATCTCGGACGGTGGGACTTGTCTTTCTTT.

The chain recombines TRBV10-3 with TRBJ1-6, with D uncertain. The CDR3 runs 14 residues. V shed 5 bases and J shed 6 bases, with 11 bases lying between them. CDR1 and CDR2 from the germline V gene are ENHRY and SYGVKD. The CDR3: CAISPYTANSPLHF. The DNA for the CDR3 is TGTGCCATCAGTCCTTACACCGCTAATTCACCCCTCCACTTT.

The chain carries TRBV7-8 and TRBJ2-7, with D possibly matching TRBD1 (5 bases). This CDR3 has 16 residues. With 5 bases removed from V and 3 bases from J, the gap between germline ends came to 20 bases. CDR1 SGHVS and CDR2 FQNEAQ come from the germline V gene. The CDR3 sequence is CASSPISVVRDYEQYF. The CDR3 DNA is TGTGCCAGCAGCCCGATCTCAGTTGTCAGGGACTACGAGCAGTACTTC.

CDR3 region: CAWSVPGTDTQYF. The CDR3, as DNA: TGTGCCTGGAGTGTACCAGGCACAGATACGCAGTATTTT. The chain employs TRBV30 and TRBJ2-3; no firm D call. Germline lookup yields CDR1 GTSNPN and CDR2 SVGIG (reference sequence). V was shortened by 0 bases and J by 1 base, with 5 bases between the two germline ends. This CDR3 is built from 13 residues.

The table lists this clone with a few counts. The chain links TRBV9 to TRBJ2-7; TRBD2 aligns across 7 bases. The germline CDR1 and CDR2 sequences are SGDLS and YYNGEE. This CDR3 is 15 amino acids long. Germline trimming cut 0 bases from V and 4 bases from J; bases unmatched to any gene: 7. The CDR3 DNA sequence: TGTGCCAGCAGCGTAGACGGCGGGGGTATTTACGAGCAGTACTTC. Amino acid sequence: CASSVDGGGIYEQYF. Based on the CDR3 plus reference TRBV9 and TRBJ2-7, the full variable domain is DSGVTQTPKHLITATGQRVTLRCSPRSGDLSVYWYQQSLDQGLQFLIQYYNGEERAKGNILERFSAQQFPDLHSELNLSSLELGDSALYFCASSVDGGGIYEQYFGPGTRLTVT.

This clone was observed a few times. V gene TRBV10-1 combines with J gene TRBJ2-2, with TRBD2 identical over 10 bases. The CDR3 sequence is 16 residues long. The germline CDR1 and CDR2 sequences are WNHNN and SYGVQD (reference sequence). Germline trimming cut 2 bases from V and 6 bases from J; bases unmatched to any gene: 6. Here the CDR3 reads CASSERVAGGSGELFF. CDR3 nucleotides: TGCGCCAGCAGTGAGCGGGTAGCGGGAGGATCCGGGGAGCTGTTTTTT.

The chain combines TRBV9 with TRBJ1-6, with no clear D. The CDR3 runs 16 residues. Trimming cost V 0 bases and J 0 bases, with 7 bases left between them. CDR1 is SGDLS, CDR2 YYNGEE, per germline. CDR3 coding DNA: TGTGCCAGCAGCGTAGGAGCAAGCTCCTATAATTCACCCCTCCACTTT. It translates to CASSVGASSYNSPLHF. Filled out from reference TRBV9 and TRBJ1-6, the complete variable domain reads DSGVTQTPKHLITATGQRVTLRCSPRSGDLSVYWYQQSLDQGLQFLIQYYNGEERAKGNILERFSAQQFPDLHSELNLSSLELGDSALYFCASSVGASSYNSPLHFGNGTRLTVT.

CDR3 bases: TGTGCCAGCAGTGACGCCAAGAAGCCGCTTGCTGCGGATACGCAGTATTTT. As protein: CASSDAKKPLAADTQYF. The rearrangement joins TRBV25-1 to TRBJ2-3; D is unresolved. The CDR3 sequence is 17 residues long. The germline V gene has CDR1 MGHDK and CDR2 SYGVNS. Trimming removed 3 bases at V and 6 bases at J, with 22 bases between. The variable domain in full, with the rest retrieved from reference TRBV25-1 and TRBJ2-3, is EADIYQTPRYLVIGTGKKITLECSQTMGHDKMYWYQQDPGMELHLIHYSYGVNSTEKGDLSSESTVSRIRTEHFPLTLESARPSHTSQYLCASSDAKKPLAADTQYFGPGTRLTVL.

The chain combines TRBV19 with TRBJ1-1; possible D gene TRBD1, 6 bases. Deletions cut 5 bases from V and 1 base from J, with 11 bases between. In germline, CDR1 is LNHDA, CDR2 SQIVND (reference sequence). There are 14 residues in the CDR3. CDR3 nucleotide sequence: TGTGCCAGTAGTTGGGGGGGGCCGAACACTGAAGCTTTCTTT. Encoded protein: CASSWGGPNTEAFF.